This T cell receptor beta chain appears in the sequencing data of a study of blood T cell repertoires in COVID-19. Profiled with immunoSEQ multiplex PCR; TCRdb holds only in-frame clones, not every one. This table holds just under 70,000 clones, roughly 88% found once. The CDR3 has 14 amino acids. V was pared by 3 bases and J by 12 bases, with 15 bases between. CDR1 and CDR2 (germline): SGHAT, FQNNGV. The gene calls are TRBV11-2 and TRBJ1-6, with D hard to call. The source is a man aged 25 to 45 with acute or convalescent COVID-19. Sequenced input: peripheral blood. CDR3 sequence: CASSLIGVRGPLHF. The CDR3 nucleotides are TGTGCCAGCAGCTTGATCGGCGTTCGGGGACCCCTCCACTTT.